These T cell receptor beta chains were read from a single sample in a study of T cell clonotyping in hematopoietic cell transplantation. TCRdb keeps only in-frame clones here, not all; method: immunoSEQ multiplex PCR. This sample has around 6,000 clones, with roughly 91% found just once. Sequenced material: peripheral blood mononuclear cells, taken 100 days after allogeneic stem cell transplant. Receptors originate from a female patient between 50 and 60 years old who had an allogeneic stem cell transplant from a related donor, so the T cells may come from the graft donor. Some clones in this sample may be carry-over from other donors' samples. CDR3s include the opening cysteine and the closing phenylalanine or tryptophan. A D gene is named only where the DNA matches it firmly. Not every row has a clone size; where given, it reads once, few, many or a size class.

j_call v_call d_call clone_size cdr3_nt cdr3_aa
TRBJ2-7 TRBV2 . . TGTGCCAGCCTCGGGGCCAGGAATCCCTACGAGCAGTACTTC CASLGARNPYEQYF
TRBJ2-2 TRBV7-2 TRBD1 . TGTGCCAGCAGCCAGATTCGACAGGGATTGAGAACCGGGGAGCTGTTTTTT CASSQIRQGLRTGELFF
TRBJ1-3 TRBV6-1 TRBD1 . TGTGCCAGCAGTCGACAGGGTACTGGAAACACCATATATTTT CASSRQGTGNTIYF
TRBJ2-1 TRBV2 . . TGTGCCAGCAGTGAGGCAGGGTTCTACTACAATGAGCAGTTCTTC CASSEAGFYYNEQFF
TRBJ1-5 TRBV23-1 TRBD1 . TGCGCCAGCAGTCGTGAGCAGGGGGCGCGGAATCAGCCCCAGCATTTT CASSREQGARNQPQHF
TRBJ1-2 TRBV29-1 . . TGCAGCGTTGAAGCGGAGACCGCGATGGGAGGCTACACCTTC CSVEAETAMGGYTF
TRBJ1-6 TRBV25-1 . once TGTGCCAGCAGTGAATCGGTAGGGGACGGGTCACCCCTCCACTTT CASSESVGDGSPLHF
TRBJ2-2 TRBV6-5 . once TGTGCCAGCAGTTACCTCGGGCCCGACGGGGAGCTGTTTTTT CASSYLGPDGELFF
TRBJ1-1 TRBV28 . . TGTGCCAGCAGTTCAGCAGGGTTGGGGAACACTGAAGCTTTCTTT CASSSAGLGNTEAFF
TRBJ2-1 TRBV7-6 TRBD2 . TGTGCCAGCAGCTCCGTCATAGCGGGGGCCAACAATGAGCAGTTCTTC CASSSVIAGANNEQFF
TRBJ1-2 TRBV4-3 . . TGCGCCAGCAGCCAAGACGGTTCGGGAAACTATGGCTACACCTTC CASSQDGSGNYGYTF
TRBJ1-2 TRBV27 TRBD1 . TGTGCCAGCAGCTTCAGGGGGTCTAACTATGGCTACACCTTC CASSFRGSNYGYTF
TRBJ2-3 TRBV7-2 . once TGTGCCAGCGGGGAGTCTACGCAGTATTTT CASGESTQYF
TRBJ2-7 TRBV7-2 . . TGTGCCAGCAGCTTAGAAGCGGGCCGCTTCGAGCAGTACTTC CASSLEAGRFEQYF
TRBJ1-1 TRBV28 . . TGTGCCAGCAGTTTATACGGATGGACTGAGAACACTGAAGCTTTCTTT CASSLYGWTENTEAFF
TRBJ2-5 TRBV28 TRBD1 . TGTGCCAGCAGTTTAACGCGGGACAGGGGAGAGACCCAGTACTTC CASSLTRDRGETQYF
TRBJ1-4 TRBV27 TRBD1 . TGTGCCAGCAGCCGACAGGGAGATGAAAAACTGTTTTTT CASSRQGDEKLFF
TRBJ2-7 TRBV28 . . TGTGCCAGTACCAGGGACACCGCCTACGAGCAGTACTTC CASTRDTAYEQYF
TRBJ2-7 TRBV2 . . TGTGCCAGCAGTGACTACGAGCAGTACTTC CASSDYEQYF
TRBJ2-3 TRBV7-2 TRBD1 once TGTGCCAGCAGACAAACTACAGGGGGCGCAGATACGCAGTATTTT CASRQTTGGADTQYF
TRBJ1-2 TRBV6-5 TRBD1 . TGTGCCAGCAGTTGGGGCGGGACAGGGTCGAACACCTTC CASSWGGTGSNTF
TRBJ2-1 TRBV2 . . TGTGCCAGTAGACAGGTTACCTCCTACAATGAGCAGTTCTTC CASRQVTSYNEQFF
TRBJ2-7 TRBV6-1 TRBD1 . TGTGCCAGCATCCTAACCACGACAGGGGCCGAGCAGTACTTC CASILTTTGAEQYF
TRBJ1-3 TRBV4-2 . . TGTGCCAGCAGCCAAGTCGGGGCGAACTCTGGAAACACCATATATTTT CASSQVGANSGNTIYF
TRBJ2-7 TRBV6-6 TRBD1 . TGTGCCAGCAGTTACGTGGGACAGGAGACCTACGAGCAGTACTTC CASSYVGQETYEQYF
TRBJ2-2 TRBV2 . . TGTGCCAGCAGTATGGGACCGTTTAGTGGAACCGGGGAGCTGTTTTTT CASSMGPFSGTGELFF
TRBJ2-2 TRBV7-2 . . TGTGCCAGCAGCTTAGCCGGGACTGGGAACACCGGGGAGCTGTTTTTT CASSLAGTGNTGELFF
TRBJ1-4 TRBV5-1 . . TGCGCCAGCAGCTTGGCCCCTGCAGGGGTGATTGAAAAACTGTTTTTT CASSLAPAGVIEKLFF
TRBJ1-1 TRBV11-2 . . TGTGCCAGCAGCTTAGTGGCGAGTATGAACACTGAAGCTTTCTTT CASSLVASMNTEAFF
TRBJ1-5 TRBV27 . . TGTGCCAGCAGGGGGGGGTTTAGCAATCAGCCCCAGCATTTT CASRGGFSNQPQHF
TRBJ2-2 TRBV2 . few TGTGCCAGCAGTTATGCCGGGGAGCTGTTTTTT CASSYAGELFF